Below are 5 T cell receptor beta chains sequenced from a single sample in a study of shared clonotypes between healthy human individuals. The protocol was immunoSEQ multiplex PCR, while the TCRdb copy is restricted to in-frame clones and leaves out a portion. The data contain around 200,000 clones, 60% to 75% of them singletons. Material for sequencing was memory CD4+ T cells sorted from blood. The subset here: CD45RA-negative fraction. These receptor sequences come from a man aged 30-40 years in good health.

The rearrangement links TRBV11-2 to TRBJ2-2; no reliable D call. The V end lost 5 bases, the J end lost 5 bases, and 6 bases lay between the germline ends. CDR3 length: 12 residues. Germline-derived CDR1 and CDR2 are SGHAT and FQNNGV. CDR3 in DNA: TGTGCCAGCAGCCCTGGGACCGGGGAGCTGTTTTTT. This encodes CASSPGTGELFF.

V is TRBV28 and J is TRBJ1-2; D uncertain. In germline, CDR1 is MDHEN, CDR2 SYDVKM. V lost 7 bases to trimming and J lost 6 bases, with 15 bases between them. The CDR3 contains 13 residues. The CDR3 bases are TGTGCCAGCAAAATCGGCGACCGGAATGGCTACACCTTC. Residues: CASKIGDRNGYTF.

The genes are TRBV2 and TRBJ2-7, with D unresolved. The germline gives CDR1 SNHLY, CDR2 FYNNEI. The CDR3 runs to 12 residues. V was pared by 6 bases and J by 2 bases, with 8 bases between. In DNA, the CDR3 is TGTGCCAGCAGATCGATGACCTACGAGCAGTACTTC. Translation: CASRSMTYEQYF. Variable domain in full (rest from reference TRBV2 and TRBJ2-7): EPEVTQTPSHQVTQMGQEVILRCVPISNHLYFYWYRQILGQKVEFLVSFYNNEISEKSEIFDDQFSVERPDGSNFTLKIRSTKLEDSAMYFCASRSMTYEQYFGPGTRLTVT.

The gene calls are TRBV5-1 and TRBJ1-1, with D maybe TRBD1 (5 bases). Trimming left V 0 bases short and J 7 bases short, with 10 bases between. The CDR3 is made up of 13 amino acids. The germline gives CDR1 SGHRS, CDR2 YFSETQ. DNA of the CDR3: TGCGCCAGCAGCTTGGATTGGGGGTATGAAGCTTTCTTT. Protein sequence: CASSLDWGYEAFF.

This clone was counted once. CDR3 in amino acids: CASSAYHEQFF. The CDR3 DNA is TGCGCCAGCAGCGCATACCATGAGCAGTTCTTC. The V and J genes are TRBV5-1 and TRBJ2-1; no firm D call. Germline V gene data show CDR1 as SGHRS and CDR2 as YFSETQ. Deletions cut 4 bases from V and 8 bases from J, with 7 bases between. The length of the CDR3 is 11 residues.